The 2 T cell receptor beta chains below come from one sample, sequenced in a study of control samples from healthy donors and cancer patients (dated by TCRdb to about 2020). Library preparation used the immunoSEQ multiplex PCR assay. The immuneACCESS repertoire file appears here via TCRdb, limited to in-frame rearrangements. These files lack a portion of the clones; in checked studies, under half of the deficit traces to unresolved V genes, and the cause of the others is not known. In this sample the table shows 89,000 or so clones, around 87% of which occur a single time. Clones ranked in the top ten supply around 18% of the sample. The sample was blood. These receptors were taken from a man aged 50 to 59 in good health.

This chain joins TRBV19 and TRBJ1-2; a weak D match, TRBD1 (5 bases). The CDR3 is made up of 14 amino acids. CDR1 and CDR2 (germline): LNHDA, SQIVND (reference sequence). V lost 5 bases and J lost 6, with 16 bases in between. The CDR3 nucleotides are TGTGCCAGTAGTTTACTACAGGCCCTTGATGGCTACACCTTC. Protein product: CASSLLQALDGYTF.

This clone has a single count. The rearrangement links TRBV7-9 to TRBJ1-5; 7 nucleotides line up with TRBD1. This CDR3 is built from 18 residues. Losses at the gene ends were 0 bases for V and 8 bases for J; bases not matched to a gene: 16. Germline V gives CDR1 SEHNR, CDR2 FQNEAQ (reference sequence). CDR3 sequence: CASSLAGKGGTDKEPQHF. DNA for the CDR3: TGTGCCAGCAGCTTAGCGGGAAAAGGAGGGACAGACAAAGAGCCCCAGCATTTT.